The rows below give T cell receptor beta chains drawn from one sample of a study of T cell clones after liver transplantation. The data were produced by immunoSEQ multiplex PCR, yet TCRdb's version contains in-frame clones alone and is incomplete. The table shows over 25,000 clones, with 90% to 95% occurring only once. Here the sequenced sample was CD8+ T cells from blood, taken 12 months after liver transplant. The receptors derive from a human patient who received a liver transplant. Certain T cells may be donor cells from the graft. CDR3s include the opening cysteine and the closing phenylalanine or tryptophan. A D gene is named only where the DNA matches it firmly. A clone size is listed for some rows: how often the clone was seen (once, few, many), or a class if it is expanded.

D gene	clone size	V gene	J gene	CDR3 protein	CDR3 DNA
-	few	TRBV7-9	TRBJ1-3	CASRLGDTIYF	TGTGCCAGCAGACTGGGGGACACCATATATTTT
TRBD2	-	TRBV10-3	TRBJ2-5	CAISESAGELAETQYF	TGTGCCATCAGTGAGTCTGCGGGGGAGCTCGCAGAGACCCAGTACTTC
-	-	TRBV7-9	TRBJ1-1	CASSPANTEAFF	TGTGCCAGCAGCCCAGCCAACACTGAAGCTTTCTTT
-	-	TRBV28	TRBJ2-1	CASTQINEQFF	TGTGCCAGCACCCAGATCAATGAGCAGTTCTTC
-	-	TRBV7-9	TRBJ2-2	CASTRQIRTGELFF	TGTGCCAGCACAAGACAAATCCGGACCGGGGAGCTGTTTTTT
-	-	TRBV28	TRBJ1-2	CASGQDRGDYGYTF	TGTGCCAGCGGGCAAGACCGTGGGGACTATGGCTACACCTTC
TRBD2	-	TRBV4-2	TRBJ2-5	CASSQDSGASGRFETQYF	TGTGCCAGCAGCCAAGATAGTGGGGCTAGCGGGAGATTTGAGACCCAGTACTTC
-	-	TRBV2	TRBJ2-5	CASRGGTQYF	TGTGCCAGCAGGGGGGGGACCCAGTACTTC
-	-	TRBV28	TRBJ2-5	CASSQLFERQDQETQYF	TGTGCCAGCAGCCAACTATTCGAACGACAGGACCAAGAGACCCAGTACTTC
-	-	TRBV7-9	TRBJ2-1	CASRTGTSYNEQFF	TGTGCCAGCAGAACCGGGACCTCCTACAATGAGCAGTTCTTC
-	-	TRBV19	TRBJ1-2	CASSIAPQDGSWAYGYTF	TGTGCCAGTAGTATTGCCCCACAGGACGGCTCCTGGGCGTATGGCTACACCTTC
-	-	TRBV6-1	TRBJ2-7	CASSEAGGDRWPYEQYF	TGTGCCAGCAGTGAAGCGGGGGGAGACAGGTGGCCCTACGAGCAGTACTTC
-	-	TRBV9	TRBJ2-3	CASSIRGGGTDTQYF	TGTGCCAGCAGCATCAGGGGAGGGGGCACAGATACGCAGTATTTT
-	-	TRBV9	TRBJ1-1	CASSVVPSGAIAEAFF	TGTGCCAGCAGCGTAGTCCCCTCAGGGGCGATCGCTGAAGCTTTCTTT
TRBD1	-	TRBV7-9	TRBJ2-7	CASSGTGWGVGEQYF	TGTGCCAGCAGCGGGACAGGGTGGGGTGTTGGCGAGCAGTACTTC
-	-	TRBV6-5	TRBJ2-7	CASSYSGGNKLYEQYF	TGTGCCAGCAGTTACTCTGGGGGTAACAAGCTGTACGAGCAGTACTTC
TRBD2	-	TRBV6-5	TRBJ2-5	CASRRLAGGRETQYF	TGTGCCAGCAGAAGACTAGCGGGAGGGCGAGAGACCCAGTACTTC
-	-	TRBV7-7	TRBJ2-1	CASSNRDLDNEQFF	TGTGCCAGCAGCAACCGGGACTTGGACAATGAGCAGTTCTTC
-	once	TRBV4-2	TRBJ2-7	CASSQEREQYF	TGTGCCAGCAGCCAAGAGAGGGAGCAGTACTTC
TRBD2	once	TRBV7-9	TRBJ2-1	CAGWGLASFLGNEQFF	TGTGCCGGTTGGGGACTAGCGTCCTTCCTAGGGAATGAGCAGTTCTTC
-	-	TRBV11-3	TRBJ2-7	CASSSGQRNEQYF	TGTGCCAGCAGCTCGGGTCAAAGGAACGAGCAGTACTTC
TRBD2	-	TRBV10-2	TRBJ2-7	CASSESGLAGYEQYF	TGCGCCAGCAGTGAGTCGGGACTAGCGGGATACGAGCAGTACTTC
TRBD1	once	TRBV4-1	TRBJ1-5	CASSHGQGRQPQHF	TGCGCCAGCAGCCATGGACAGGGGCGCCAGCCCCAGCATTTT
-	-	TRBV9	TRBJ2-7	CASSVRDWGWEQYF	TGTGCCAGCAGCGTTCGGGACTGGGGCTGGGAGCAGTACTTC
-	-	TRBV2	TRBJ1-5	CASSPDTRNQPQHF	TGTGCCAGCAGTCCTGACACCCGCAATCAGCCCCAGCATTTT
TRBD1	-	TRBV28	TRBJ2-3	CASRGQAILSTDTQYF	TGTGCCAGCAGGGGACAGGCTATACTTAGCACAGATACGCAGTATTTT
-	-	TRBV5-1	TRBJ2-5	CASSPAVGAGKETQYF	TGCGCCAGCAGCCCCGCGGTGGGGGCGGGAAAAGAGACCCAGTACTTC
-	-	TRBV19	TRBJ1-2	CASSITTEAGGYTF	TGTGCCAGTAGTATAACGACCGAAGCGGGCGGCTACACCTTC
TRBD2	-	TRBV11-2	TRBJ2-7	CASSLVSGLGSSYEQYF	TGTGCCAGCAGCTTAGTGTCCGGACTAGGAAGCTCCTACGAGCAGTACTTC
-	-	TRBV27	TRBJ2-2	CASSPLDNLKSAGELFF	TGTGCCAGCAGCCCCTTGGACAACCTCAAATCCGCCGGGGAGCTGTTTTTT
-	-	TRBV27	TRBJ2-5	CASSLSHRSETQYF	TGTGCCAGCAGTTTATCCCACAGGTCCGAGACCCAGTACTTC
TRBD1	-	TRBV27	TRBJ2-7	CASSQGPGQGIWEQYF	TGTGCCAGCAGCCAAGGACCGGGACAGGGGATTTGGGAGCAGTACTTC
TRBD1	-	TRBV13	TRBJ2-7	CATSTGGIHEQYF	TGTGCCACCTCAACAGGGGGGATCCACGAGCAGTACTTC
-	-	TRBV11-2	TRBJ2-1	CASSQWTYNEQFF	TGTGCCAGCAGCCAATGGACCTACAATGAGCAGTTCTTC
TRBD2	-	TRBV15	TRBJ2-1	CATSREKGLAGIIYNEQFF	TGTGCCACCAGCAGAGAAAAGGGACTAGCGGGTATCATCTACAATGAGCAGTTCTTC
-	-	TRBV14	TRBJ2-7	CASSQGSASFSYEQYF	TGTGCCAGCAGCCAAGGCTCGGCTAGCTTCTCCTACGAGCAGTACTTC
-	-	TRBV13	TRBJ2-3	CASSYDRSDTQYF	TGTGCCAGCAGCTACGACAGATCAGATACGCAGTATTTT
TRBD1	once	TRBV30	TRBJ2-7	CAWSPLRGLDEQYF	TGTGCCTGGAGTCCTCTCAGGGGGCTTGACGAGCAGTACTTC
-	-	TRBV9	TRBJ2-2	CASSTHREGANTGELFF	TGTGCCAGCAGCACCCACCGGGAAGGTGCGAACACCGGGGAGCTGTTTTTT
-	-	TRBV2	TRBJ2-1	CASSGSGGRGEQFF	TGTGCCAGCAGTGGGAGCGGAGGCCGGGGTGAGCAGTTCTTC
TRBD2	-	TRBV7-9	TRBJ2-7	CASSGLAGISYEQYF	TGTGCCAGCAGCGGGCTAGCGGGAATCTCCTACGAGCAGTACTTC
TRBD1	-	TRBV27	TRBJ2-7	CASSFGQAYEQYF	TGTGCCAGCAGTTTTGGACAGGCCTACGAGCAGTACTTC
-	-	TRBV5-1	TRBJ1-1	CASSLDEGPNTEAFF	TGCGCCAGCAGCTTGGATGAGGGTCCCAACACTGAAGCTTTCTTT
-	-	TRBV19	TRBJ1-2	CASSSTRTGLYGYTF	TGTGCCAGTAGTTCAACGCGGACCGGACTCTATGGCTACACCTTC
-	-	TRBV12-5	TRBJ2-7	CASGLSSYEQYF	TGTGCTAGTGGTTTGAGTAGCTACGAGCAGTACTTC
TRBD1	-	TRBV15	TRBJ1-5	CATGIRGQPNQPQHF	TGTGCCACCGGGATCCGGGGACAGCCCAATCAGCCCCAGCATTTT
TRBD1	-	TRBV13	TRBJ2-7	CASSLGQSYEQYF	TGTGCCAGCAGCTTGGGACAGTCCTACGAGCAGTACTTC
TRBD2	-	TRBV5-4	TRBJ2-7	CASSSDSGRVNEQYF	TGTGCCAGCAGCTCAGATAGCGGGAGGGTCAACGAGCAGTACTTC
TRBD1	-	TRBV4-1	TRBJ2-7	CASSQEGQGWTYEQYF	TGCGCCAGCAGCCAAGAGGGACAGGGTTGGACCTACGAGCAGTACTTC
TRBD1	-	TRBV9	TRBJ2-7	CASSLGQGLTYEQYF	TGTGCCAGCAGCTTGGGACAGGGACTTACCTACGAGCAGTACTTC
TRBD1	once	TRBV7-3	TRBJ1-1	CASSLTGGAGSEAFF	TGTGCCAGCAGCCTCACAGGGGGCGCCGGCTCTGAAGCTTTCTTT